Listed below are T cell receptor beta chains from one sample, sequenced in a study of blood T cell repertoires in COVID-19. Using immunoSEQ multiplex PCR, the repertoire was profiled, and TCRdb retains in-frame clones only, with some absent. The sample records 95,000 to 150,000 clones, over 75% being singletons. Sequencing was done on a sample of peripheral blood. The source is a woman older than 75 with acute or convalescent COVID-19. The CDR3 runs from the conserved cysteine through the conserved F or W. Each record gives: clone size, V gene, J gene, D gene, CDR3 DNA, CDR3 protein. A D gene is named only where the DNA matches it firmly. Clone size appears in some rows only: once, few, many, or a class for an expanded clone.

NA	TRBV5-4	TRBJ1-1	NA	TGTGCCAGCAGCGACGACAGGAACACTGAAGCTTTCTTT	CASSDDRNTEAFF
NA	TRBV5-1	TRBJ1-5	NA	TGCGCCAGCAGCCAGGGGCCCGGCGGGAATCAGCCCCAGCATTTT	CASSQGPGGNQPQHF
NA	TRBV6-1	TRBJ1-2	TRBD1	TGTGCCAGCAGTGATCCGCCCGGGACAGGGAGTTTCAGGGACACCTTC	CASSDPPGTGSFRDTF
NA	TRBV19	TRBJ1-3	TRBD1	TGTGCCAGTAGTATTTCGACAGGGAGCTCTGGAAACACCATATATTTT	CASSISTGSSGNTIYF
few	TRBV24-1	TRBJ2-1	TRBD1	TGTGCCACCAGTGATCCCCAGGGGGCTTATGAGCAGTTCTTC	CATSDPQGAYEQFF
NA	TRBV2	TRBJ1-3	NA	TGTGCCAGACAGAATTCTGGAAACACCATATATTTT	CARQNSGNTIYF
NA	TRBV6-5	TRBJ1-2	NA	TGTGCCAGCAGATTCCAGGGGCTTGGCTACACCTTC	CASRFQGLGYTF
NA	TRBV6-1	TRBJ1-2	NA	TGTGCCAGCAGTGATTACCAGGGAAGTTGGCGCTACACCTTC	CASSDYQGSWRYTF
NA	TRBV20-1	TRBJ1-2	NA	TGCAGTGCTAGTGGGGCAGTCTCCTATGGCTACACCTTC	CSASGAVSYGYTF
few	TRBV9	TRBJ2-5	NA	TGTGCCAGCAGCGTTTTAGGCAGGGGATTCCAAGAGACCCAGTACTTC	CASSVLGRGFQETQYF
NA	TRBV6-2/TRBV6-3	TRBJ2-2	NA	TGTGCCAGCAGCCCCTGGGGGACATCAGCGAACACCGGGGAGCTGTTTTTT	CASSPWGTSANTGELFF
NA	TRBV19	TRBJ2-7	NA	TGTGCCAGTAGTATAGCCCTAGTCGGATCCTACGAGCAGTACTTC	CASSIALVGSYEQYF
NA	TRBV28	TRBJ1-2	NA	TGTGCCAGCAGTGCCCGGACTTTCTATGGCTACACCTTC	CASSARTFYGYTF
NA	TRBV3-1/TRBV3-2	TRBJ1-1	NA	TGTGCCAGCAGCCAAAGCGGGGTGAACACTGAAGCTTTCTTT	CASSQSGVNTEAFF
NA	TRBV19	TRBJ1-1	TRBD1	TGTGCCAGTAGTAAGGGACAGGGGGTCGAGAAAACTGAAGCTTTCTTT	CASSKGQGVEKTEAFF
NA	TRBV12-3/TRBV12-4	TRBJ1-3	NA	TGTGCCAGCAGGGGCACAGAAAACACCATATATTTT	CASRGTENTIYF
few	TRBV28	TRBJ1-1	NA	TGTGCCAGCAGTTTATACACACCGAGGGCTTCCAACGCTTTCTTT	CASSLYTPRASNAFF
NA	TRBV7-2	TRBJ1-2	TRBD1	TGTGCCAGCAGCCTCGGACAGGCAGCTAACTATGGCTACACCTTC	CASSLGQAANYGYTF